A single sample gave rise to the 11 T cell receptor beta chains below, sequenced in a study of T cell changes during pregnancy in multiple sclerosis. Libraries were prepared by immunoSEQ multiplex PCR; TCRdb keeps only in-frame clonotypes and omits some of them. The table shows some 99,000 clones, with approximately 95% occurring only once. The sample was peripheral blood, taken after pregnancy. These receptors were taken from a female donor with multiple sclerosis, enrolled in a pregnancy study.

For this clone: The same CDR3 can be traced to other DNA sequences in this sample. This chain joins TRBV7-7 and TRBJ2-3, with 10 bases matching TRBD2. V dropped 5 bases and J dropped 1; count of bases not matched to a gene: 3. The CDR3 sequence is 15 residues long. Germline V lookup: CDR1 SSHAT, CDR2 FNYEAQ (reference sequence). The CDR3 loop is CASSPGTSGTDTQYF. CDR3 in DNA: TGTGCCAGCAGCCCTGGGACTAGCGGCACAGATACGCAGTATTTT.

The chain recombines TRBV25-1 with TRBJ1-2; possibly TRBD1 for D (6 bases). The CDR3 runs to 15 residues. Trimming pared 3 bases from V and 1 base from J, leaving 12 bases between. The germline CDR1 and CDR2 sequences are MGHDK and SYGVNS. The CDR3 loop is CASSEGAASNYGYTF. CDR3 bases: TGTGCCAGCAGTGAGGGGGCCGCCAGTAACTATGGCTACACCTTC.

The chain has TRBV6-6 and TRBJ1-5; 8 nucleotides align to TRBD1. The CDR3 runs to 14 residues. Trimming took 6 bases from V and 6 from J; bases not matched to a gene: 7. Germline V gives CDR1 MNHNY, CDR2 SVGAGI (reference sequence). CDR3 region: CASSRDRGGQPQHF. The DNA of the CDR3 is TGTGCCAGCAGCAGAGACAGGGGTGGTCAGCCCCAGCATTTT.

The chain is built from TRBV6-1 and TRBJ1-5; 12 nucleotides match TRBD1. This CDR3 contains 15 residues. With V trimmed by 4 bases and J by 7 bases, 5 bases remained unmatched. CDR1 is MNHNS and CDR2 is SASEGT in the germline V gene. The CDR3 nucleotides read TGTGCCAGCAGTGGGGACAGGGGGCTATGGCAGCCCCAGCATTTT. It translates to CASSGDRGLWQPQHF.

The chain joins TRBV13 to TRBJ2-4, with TRBD2 matching 10 bases. Trimming at V came to 5 bases and at J to 4 bases, leaving 23 bases not matched to a gene. The length of the CDR3 is 21 residues. CDR1 is PRHDT, CDR2 FYEKMQ, per germline (reference sequence). CDR3 DNA sequence: TGTGCCAGCAGCGTATCACCGGGACTAGCGCCGCAAGAAAGGCAAAAAAACATTCAGTACTTC. Translating it yields CASSVSPGLAPQERQKNIQYF.

This chain joins TRBV7-9 and TRBJ2-1; 7 positions match TRBD2. The CDR3 loop spans 18 amino acids. J was trimmed by 9 bases and V by 5 bases; bases with no gene match: 22. The germline CDR1 and CDR2 sequences are SEHNR and FQNEAQ (reference sequence). The CDR3 is CASSPPLGGGHQGGEQFF. The CDR3 bases are TGTGCCAGCAGCCCCCCACTCGGGGGAGGGCACCAAGGTGGTGAGCAGTTCTTC.

Only one count was recorded for this clone. This chain uses TRBV5-6 with TRBJ1-2, with 8 bases identical to TRBD1. Trimming removed 4 bases from V and 4 bases from J; junction bases left unmatched: 12. CDR3 length equals 16 residues. Germline CDR1 is SGHDT and CDR2 is YYEEEE. The CDR3 loop reads CASSQGRGPLPYGYTF. The CDR3 coding sequence is TGTGCCAGCAGCCAGGGCAGGGGGCCTCTGCCCTATGGCTACACCTTC.

A word on this clone: Other DNA sequences from this sample encode an identical CDR3 as well. The rearrangement links TRBV5-1 to TRBJ2-2; 9 nucleotides agree with TRBD2. The ends lost 2 bases at V and 5 bases at J; junction bases unmatched: 7. The CDR3 has 16 amino acids. In germline, CDR1 is SGHRS, CDR2 YFSETQ. In nucleotides, the CDR3 is TGCGCCAGCAGCTTAGTAGCGGGAGAGGGAACCGGGGAGCTGTTTTTT. This sequence encodes CASSLVAGEGTGELFF.

V and J are TRBV19 and TRBJ2-1; 12 bases are shared with TRBD2. The CDR3 runs to 14 residues. Germline-derived CDR1 and CDR2 are LNHDA and SQIVND (reference sequence). J lost 8 bases, V lost 7 bases, and 6 bases had no gene match. The CDR3, as DNA: TGTGCCAGTACTGGACTAGCGGGAACGGATGAGCAGTTCTTC. Its translation is CASTGLAGTDEQFF.

The V gene is TRBV6-6, the J gene TRBJ2-1; a possible D gene is TRBD1 (5 bases). The CDR3 is 13 residues long. The germline V and J ends were trimmed by 1 base and 6 bases, with 7 bases remaining between them. Per germline, CDR1 MNHNY and CDR2 SVGAGI (reference sequence). In DNA form, the CDR3 reads TGTGCCAGCAGTTACTACACAGGCAATGAGCAGTTCTTC. It yields the protein CASSYYTGNEQFF.

The chain recombines TRBV7-6 with TRBJ2-7; 7 positions match TRBD1. Per the germline V gene, CDR1 is SGHVS and CDR2 is FNYEAQ. V lost 3 bases to trimming and J lost 5 bases; unmatched junction nucleotides: 7. This CDR3 spans 14 amino acids. CDR3 bases: TGTGCCAGCAGCTTGAGGGGACAGTCCCACGAGCAGTACTTC. Translating gives CASSLRGQSHEQYF.